One sample yielded the 29 T cell receptor beta chains listed below, sequenced in a study of OX40 agonist ivuxolimab in advanced cancers. Clones were read by immunoSEQ multiplex PCR, and TCRdb kept only the in-frame ones, dropping some. The sample lists some 74,000 clones; around 94% were seen once. Material: CD4+ or CD8+ T cells sorted from blood, obtained in a trial of the OX40 agonist ivuxolimab. The receptors stem from an adult with an advanced solid tumor such as melanoma, head and neck, liver or kidney cancer.

The rearrangement joins TRBV11-3 to TRBJ2-1; TRBD1 or TRBD2 may be the D gene (5 bases each). The V and J ends lost 4 bases and 11 bases respectively, with 15 bases between them. The CDR3 consists of 13 residues. Germline V gene data show CDR1 as SGHNT and CDR2 as YENEEA. CDR3 coding DNA: TGTGCCAGCAGCTCTCAACCTTGGGACCAGCAGTTCTTC. Its protein is CASSSQPWDQQFF.

The chain uses TRBV7-7 and TRBJ1-2, with 7 bases lining up with TRBD1. V dropped 5 bases and J dropped 5; count of bases not matched to a gene: 11. The CDR3 runs 15 residues. Germline V gene data show CDR1 as SSHAT and CDR2 as FNYEAQ (reference sequence). The CDR3 DNA follows: TGTGCCAGCAGCGTCAGTACAGGGGTACGGTATGGCTACACCTTC. This gives the protein CASSVSTGVRYGYTF.

This clone was seen ten or more times. The chain uses TRBV7-9 and TRBJ1-2; a weak D match, TRBD1 (5 bases). In germline, CDR1 is SEHNR, CDR2 FQNEAQ (reference sequence). The CDR3 runs 13 residues. V was cut by 7 bases and J by 8 bases, with 17 bases left in between. The CDR3 loop is CASTPPGTRGYTF. The CDR3 coding sequence is TGTGCCAGCACCCCTCCCGGGACTCGCGGCTACACCTTC. The complete variable domain, with remaining parts taken from reference TRBV7-9 and TRBJ1-2, reads DTGVSQNPRHKITKRGQNVTFRCDPISEHNRLYWYRQTLGQGPEFLTYFQNEAQLEKSRLLSDRFSAERPKGSFSTLEIQRTEQGDSAMYLCASTPPGTRGYTFGSGTRLTVV.

The V call is TRBV6-6, the J call TRBJ2-1; the match to TRBD2 covers 13 bases. With 7 bases clipped from V and 7 bases from J, the junction kept 10 bases outside the gene matches. This CDR3 spans 16 amino acids. Per germline, CDR1 MNHNY and CDR2 SVGAGI (reference sequence). The CDR3 spells CASISTEGLAGNEQFF. The DNA of the CDR3 is TGTGCCAGCATCTCGACAGAGGGACTAGCGGGGAATGAGCAGTTCTTC.

The rearrangement uses TRBV19 and TRBJ2-3; TRBD2 matches 14 bases. This CDR3 has 16 residues. V lost 6 bases to trimming and J lost 3 bases; unmatched junction nucleotides: 5. Germline V gene lookup returns CDR1 LNHDA and CDR2 SQIVND (reference sequence). The chain's CDR3 is CASSLGLAGVTDTQYF. In DNA form, the CDR3 reads TGTGCCAGTAGCCTGGGACTAGCGGGAGTTACAGATACGCAGTATTTT.

V gene TRBV11-2 combines with J gene TRBJ2-3; TRBD2 agrees at 14 bases. The V segment lost 4 bases and the J segment 3 bases; nucleotides outside the gene matches: 6. CDR3 length: 17 amino acids. Germline CDR1 and CDR2: SGHAT and FQNNGV. The CDR3 reads CASSSLGLAGVTDTQYF. CDR3 sequence (DNA): TGTGCCAGCAGCTCCCTGGGACTAGCGGGAGTGACAGATACGCAGTATTTT.

The genes are TRBV14 and TRBJ2-7, with D perhaps TRBD1 or TRBD2 (6 bases each). Per the germline V gene, CDR1 is SGHDN and CDR2 is FVKESK. This CDR3 is built from 16 residues. V lost 4 bases, J lost 3 bases, and 19 bases lay in between. The chain's CDR3 is CASSPLGGTRDYEQYF. In DNA, the CDR3 is TGTGCCAGCAGCCCGCTAGGGGGGACTCGCGACTACGAGCAGTACTTC.

The chain carries TRBV28 and TRBJ1-1; maybe TRBD1 (6 bases). V lost 3 bases and J lost 1, with 9 bases in between. The CDR3 runs 14 residues. Looked up from germline, CDR1 is MDHEN and CDR2 is SYDVKM. The CDR3 nucleotides are TGTGCCAGCAGTTTTCAGGGGACGAACACTGAAGCTTTCTTT. Its translation: CASSFQGTNTEAFF.

This chain joins TRBV5-4 and TRBJ2-1; 11 bases agree with TRBD2. Trimming cost V 4 bases and J 5 bases; bases outside gene matches: 8. The germline V gene has CDR1 SGHNT and CDR2 YYREEE (reference sequence). The CDR3 runs 16 residues. The DNA of the CDR3 is TGTGCCAGCAGCAACCCGGGACTAGCGGTTCACAATGAGCAGTTCTTC. Amino acids: CASSNPGLAVHNEQFF.

The chain links TRBV7-3 to TRBJ2-5, with D perhaps TRBD1 (6 bases). CDR1 and CDR2 from the germline V gene are SGHTA and FQGTGA. This CDR3 is built from 15 residues. The germline V and J ends were trimmed by 1 base and 1 base, with 10 bases remaining between them. This chain's CDR3 is CASSLNPGAQETQYF. Written as DNA, the CDR3 is TGTGCCAGCAGCTTAAACCCAGGGGCCCAAGAGACCCAGTACTTC.

The chain recombines TRBV28 with TRBJ2-1; D may be TRBD2 (7 bases). V lost 8 bases and J 9 bases, leaving 26 bases between the germline ends. Germline loops: CDR1 MDHEN, CDR2 SYDVKM. The CDR3 is made up of 16 amino acids. This CDR3 is CASRPLGGGGLGEQFF. CDR3 nucleotides: TGTGCCAGCCGGCCCCTTGGAGGGGGGGGTTTGGGTGAGCAGTTCTTC.

The chain has TRBV5-4 and TRBJ2-3; possibly TRBD1 for D (6 bases). CDR1 SGHNT and CDR2 YYREEE come from the germline V gene (reference sequence). Trimming removed 4 bases at V and 5 bases at J, with 17 bases between. The CDR3 length is 15 residues. In nucleotides, the CDR3 is TGTGCCAGCAGCCCCGGGCGCAGGGGTGAAGATACGCAGTATTTT. Translating it yields CASSPGRRGEDTQYF.

V is TRBV7-9 and J is TRBJ2-5, with 8 bases that match TRBD1. CDR1 SEHNR and CDR2 FQNEAQ come from the germline V gene (reference sequence). CDR3 length equals 13 residues. V lost 5 bases and J lost 4; bases outside the gene matches: 3. The CDR3, as DNA: TGTGCCAGCAGCCCAGGACAGGGAGAGACCCAGTACTTC. Its protein is CASSPGQGETQYF.

This clone is a singleton in its sample. The chain uses TRBV27 and TRBJ2-7; 7 bases line up with TRBD1. This CDR3 is built from 14 residues. Germline CDR1 MNHEY, CDR2 SMNVEV (reference sequence). The V segment lost 0 bases and the J segment 2 bases; nucleotides outside the gene matches: 1. CDR3 residues: CASSLSGQTYEQYF. CDR3 DNA: TGTGCCAGCAGTTTATCGGGACAGACCTACGAGCAGTACTTC.

This sequence joins TRBV2 and TRBJ2-7; TRBD2 aligns across 10 bases. CDR3 length equals 14 residues. Germline V gene sequence: CDR1 SNHLY, CDR2 FYNNEI. V shed 7 bases and J 3 bases; nucleotides not matched to a gene: 6. The CDR3 DNA sequence: TGTGCCAGCAATGGACTAGCGGACCACTACGAGCAGTACTTC. This sequence encodes CASNGLADHYEQYF.

The CDR3 region has the DNA TGTGCCAGCAGCTTGGCCGTTGCCGGGTCGGATACGCAGTATTTT. This gives the protein CASSLAVAGSDTQYF. This chain joins TRBV7-8 and TRBJ2-3, with D unresolved. This CDR3 region has 15 residues. Trimming removed 3 bases at V and 6 bases at J, with 16 bases between. The V gene's germline CDR1 is SGHVS and CDR2 FQNEAQ.

The rearrangement links TRBV13 to TRBJ2-5; TRBD2 matches at 9 bases. The closer fit of TRBJ2-7 to the DNA end suggests the J call may be wrong. The CDR3 totals 14 residues. Germline-derived CDR1 and CDR2 are PRHDT and FYEKMQ (reference sequence). The CDR3 DNA is TGTGCCAGCAGCGGGCGGACTAGCGCCTACGAGCAGTACTTC. Encoded protein: CASSGRTSAYEQYF.

This clone showed up just once. The chain uses TRBV19 and TRBJ2-1; 10 nucleotides agree with TRBD2. The germline V gene encodes CDR1 LNHDA and CDR2 SQIVND (reference sequence). The CDR3 loop spans 13 amino acids. V lost 4 bases and J lost 12; bases outside the gene matches: 6. Here the CDR3 reads CASSTTSGAGQFF. In DNA form, the CDR3 reads TGTGCCAGTAGTACAACTAGCGGGGCTGGGCAGTTCTTC. Filled out from reference TRBV19 and TRBJ2-1, the complete variable domain reads DGGITQSPKYLFRKEGQNVTLSCEQNLNHDAMYWYRQDPGQGLRLIYYSQIVNDFQKGDIAEGYSVSREKKESFPLTVTSAQKNPTAFYLCASSTTSGAGQFFGPGTRLTVL.

The gene calls are TRBV5-4 and TRBJ2-1; D is perhaps TRBD2 (5 bases). Trimming took off 3 bases at V and 0 bases at J, with 10 bases between the two ends. Germline values: CDR1 SGHNT, CDR2 YYREEE (reference sequence). The CDR3 consists of 15 residues. The CDR3, as DNA: TGTGCCAGCAGCTCGACGGGGAGCTCCTACAATGAGCAGTTCTTC. Translation gives CASSSTGSSYNEQFF.

The chain joins TRBV25-1 to TRBJ1-3; TRBD1 is a possible D gene (6 bases). The germline CDR1 and CDR2 sequences are MGHDK and SYGVNS. There are 14 residues in the CDR3. V dropped 5 bases and J dropped 4 bases, with 12 bases sitting between them. DNA of the CDR3: TGTGCCAGCAGTCCGGGGGCGAGCGGAAACACCATATATTTT. Encoded protein: CASSPGASGNTIYF.

J is TRBJ2-1 and V is TRBV29-1, with 10 bases matching TRBD2. In germline, CDR1 is SQVTM, CDR2 ANQGSEA. The CDR3 sequence is 16 residues long. After removal of 7 bases from V and 2 bases from J, the junction contained 11 bases not matched to a gene. CDR3 region: CSASGGAFPPYNEQFF. The CDR3, as DNA: TGCAGCGCGAGCGGGGGGGCCTTCCCCCCCTACAATGAGCAGTTCTTC.

The V gene is TRBV11-2, the J gene TRBJ1-2, with D possibly TRBD1 on 5 matching bases. The V gene's germline CDR1 is SGHAT and CDR2 FQNNGV. The CDR3 has 16 amino acids. V lost 0 bases to trimming and J lost 6 bases, with 17 bases between them. CDR3 sequence reads: CASSLEGDGLGDGYTF. The CDR3, as DNA: TGTGCCAGCAGCTTAGAAGGGGACGGTCTAGGAGATGGCTACACCTTC.

Here the CDR3 reads CASSPDRGNEQYF. DNA of the CDR3: TGTGCCAGCAGCCCGGACAGGGGGAACGAGCAGTACTTC. This chain uses TRBV2 with TRBJ2-7; 10 positions agree with TRBD1. Germline CDR1 is SNHLY and CDR2 is FYNNEI. V lost 6 bases to trimming and J lost 5 bases; unmatched junction nucleotides: 4. The CDR3 consists of 13 residues.

This chain joins TRBV27 and TRBJ2-7; TRBD2 matches 10 bases. CDR1 is MNHEY and CDR2 is SMNVEV in the germline V gene (reference sequence). The CDR3 has 16 amino acids. J was trimmed by 0 bases and V by 0 bases; bases with no gene match: 2. Here the CDR3 DNA reads TGTGCCAGCAGTTTATCAGGACTAGCGGACTCCTACGAGCAGTACTTC. Residues: CASSLSGLADSYEQYF.

This chain connects TRBV7-8 to TRBJ2-7, with 8 bases matching TRBD1. Trimming at V came to 4 bases and at J to 9 bases, leaving 11 bases not matched to a gene. The CDR3 covers 14 residues. Germline V gene lookup returns CDR1 SGHVS and CDR2 FQNEAQ. CDR3 nucleotides: TGTGCCAGCAGCTCGGACAGGGCCGAAGGATTGCAGTACTTC. Translation: CASSSDRAEGLQYF.

The rearrangement links TRBV7-7 to TRBJ2-1; D might be TRBD1 (6 bases). Germline loops: CDR1 SSHAT, CDR2 FNYEAQ (reference sequence). This CDR3 spans 13 amino acids. Trimming removed 5 bases at V and 3 bases at J, with 8 bases between. The CDR3 reads CASSKDSYNEQFF. The DNA for the CDR3 is TGTGCCAGCAGCAAGGACAGCTACAATGAGCAGTTCTTC.

The V call is TRBV5-6, the J call TRBJ2-1; D remains unclear. V was pared by 2 bases and J by 5 bases, with 20 bases between. The germline V gene encodes CDR1 SGHDT and CDR2 YYEEEE. This CDR3 is built from 17 residues. The CDR3 sequence: CASSFPRRHLLDNEQFF. CDR3 DNA: TGTGCCAGCAGCTTCCCCCGCCGACATCTCCTGGACAATGAGCAGTTCTTC. The complete variable domain, with remaining parts taken from reference TRBV5-6 and TRBJ2-1, reads DAGVTQSPTHLIKTRGQQVTLRCSPKSGHDTVSWYQQALGQGPQFIFQYYEEEERQRGNFPDRFSGHQFPNYSSELNVNALLLGDSALYLCASSFPRRHLLDNEQFFGPGTRLTVL.

This clone was recorded a few times. The sample has other DNA sequences that encode this CDR3 too. The chain couples TRBV28 to TRBJ1-1; tentative D call: TRBD1 (6 bases). This CDR3 is built from 13 residues. Trimming stripped 3 bases from V and 2 bases from J, with 7 bases between. From germline, CDR1 is MDHEN and CDR2 SYDVKM. The CDR3 loop is CASSFRGNTEAFF. Here the CDR3 DNA reads TGTGCCAGCAGTTTCAGGGGCAACACTGAAGCTTTCTTT. Full variable domain (remainder filled in from reference TRBV28 and TRBJ1-1): DVKVTQSSRYLVKRTGEKVFLECVQDMDHENMFWYRQDPGLGLRLIYFSYDVKMKEKGDIPEGYSVSREKKERFSLILESASTNQTSMYLCASSFRGNTEAFFGQGTRLTVV.

J is TRBJ1-2 and V is TRBV13, with unresolved D. The CDR3 runs to 15 residues. V was clipped by 5 bases and J by 3 bases, with 16 bases between them. Looked up from germline, CDR1 is PRHDT and CDR2 is FYEKMQ (reference sequence). The CDR3 here is CASSPSRERDYGYTF. The CDR3 DNA reads as TGTGCCAGCAGCCCTAGCAGAGAGCGTGACTATGGCTACACCTTC.